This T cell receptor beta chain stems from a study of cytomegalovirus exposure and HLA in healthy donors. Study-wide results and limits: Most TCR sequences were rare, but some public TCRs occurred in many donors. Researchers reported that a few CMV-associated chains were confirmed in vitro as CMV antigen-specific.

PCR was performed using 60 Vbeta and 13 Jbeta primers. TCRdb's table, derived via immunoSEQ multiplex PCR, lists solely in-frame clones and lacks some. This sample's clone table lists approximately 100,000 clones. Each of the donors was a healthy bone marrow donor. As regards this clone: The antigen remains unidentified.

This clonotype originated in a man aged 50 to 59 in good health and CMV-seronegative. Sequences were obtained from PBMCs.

DNA of the CDR3: TGTGCCAGCAACCAGGGGACAGGTCATCGGAACGAGCAGTACTTC. This encodes CASNQGTGHRNEQYF. V is TRBV6-6 and J is TRBJ2-7; 8 bases match TRBD1. CDR3 size: 15 residues. Per the germline V gene, CDR1 is MNHNY and CDR2 is SVGAGI (reference sequence). V shed 7 bases, J shed 5 bases, and the junction held 13 bases outside the gene matches.